The clone carrying this T cell receptor (beta chain) was found a few times. The data belong to a study of blood T cell repertoires in COVID-19. About the research overall: Samples came from the United States, Italy and Spain, spanning acute and convalescent COVID-19. Sample material is recorded as cDNA or gDNA derived from T cells, B-cell-depleted T cells, or PBMCs.

With V trimmed by 2 bases and J by 2 bases, 3 bases remained unmatched. The CDR3 is 15 residues long. Germline assignment: CDR1 MGHRA and CDR2 YSYEKL. Per the original methods: Estimates of nucleated cell counts were drawn from the amplification of reference gene primers. TCRdb's table, derived via immunoSEQ multiplex PCR, lists solely in-frame clones and lacks some. The D gene and trimming were derived from the DNA, and the V and J assignments and clone size from that table. The repertoire holds approximately 280,000 clones, around 89% seen once, with around 4.4% in the top ten. The sequenced sample was peripheral blood. The genes are TRBV4-1 and TRBJ2-7, with TRBD1 matching 10 bases. This sequence was found in a man aged 40-55 years with acute or convalescent COVID-19. The CDR3 nucleotides are TGCGCCAGCAGCCAACCTGGACAGGGGGCCTACGAGCAGTACTTC. As protein: CASSQPGQGAYEQYF.